These T cell receptor beta chains were read from a single sample in a study of cytomegalovirus exposure and HLA in healthy donors. Clones were sequenced by immunoSEQ multiplex PCR, and TCRdb holds only the in-frame ones, with some missing. The profile covers around 96,000 clones, with 65% to 80% appearing a single time and roughly 9.1% taken by the ten largest. Sequencing was done on a sample of PBMCs. Every receptor here comes from a man under 40 in good health and CMV-seropositive. Both conserved end residues are part of each CDR3. D genes are given only for firm matches. Not all rows give a size; the values are once, few, many and, for expanded clones, a class.

cdr3_nt: TGTGCCAGCAGCTTTGGACAGTTCGGAGAGACCCAGTACTTC
cdr3_aa: CASSFGQFGETQYF
v_call: TRBV5-5
j_call: TRBJ2-5
clone_size: .
d_call: .

cdr3_nt: TGTGCCAGCAGATCCGGACTAGCGGGGGAGACCGGGGAGCTGTTTTTT
cdr3_aa: CASRSGLAGETGELFF
v_call: TRBV27
j_call: TRBJ2-2
clone_size: .
d_call: TRBD2

cdr3_nt: TGTGCCAGCAGCTGGCCGGGACAGGGCTACTCTGGGGCCAACGTCCTGACTTTC
cdr3_aa: CASSWPGQGYSGANVLTF
v_call: TRBV7-8
j_call: TRBJ2-6
clone_size: few
d_call: TRBD1

cdr3_nt: TGTGCCAGCTCACCGGGACAGAACACTGAAGCTTTCTTT
cdr3_aa: CASSPGQNTEAFF
v_call: TRBV18
j_call: TRBJ1-1
clone_size: .
d_call: .

cdr3_nt: TGTGCCAGCAGCCGACGGGGGACAGGGGGTGGACGCGAGCAGTACTTC
cdr3_aa: CASSRRGTGGGREQYF
v_call: TRBV5-6
j_call: TRBJ2-7
clone_size: .
d_call: TRBD1

cdr3_nt: TGTGCCAGCAGCGGGGGACACCTAAAGAGAGGCACTAATGAAAAACTGTTTTTT
cdr3_aa: CASSGGHLKRGTNEKLFF
v_call: TRBV9
j_call: TRBJ1-4
clone_size: .
d_call: .

cdr3_nt: TGTGCTAGTGGTCCGAACAGGGGCCTGAACACTGAAGCTTTCTTT
cdr3_aa: CASGPNRGLNTEAFF
v_call: TRBV12-5
j_call: TRBJ1-1
clone_size: .
d_call: TRBD1

cdr3_nt: TGTGCCAGCAGCCCCCCAACAGGGGCTGGCACTGAAGCTTTCTTT
cdr3_aa: CASSPPTGAGTEAFF
v_call: TRBV5-5
j_call: TRBJ1-1
clone_size: few
d_call: TRBD1

cdr3_nt: TGTGCCAGCAGCCCCCGGTTCGGCGGGGGCGGGGAGACCCAGTACTTC
cdr3_aa: CASSPRFGGGGETQYF
v_call: TRBV5-4
j_call: TRBJ2-5
clone_size: .
d_call: .

cdr3_nt: TGCGCCAGCAGCACAACAGGTTCCGGGGAGCTGTTTTTT
cdr3_aa: CASSTTGSGELFF
v_call: TRBV5-1
j_call: TRBJ2-2
clone_size: .
d_call: .

cdr3_nt: TGTGCCAGCAGGGTAACAGATGGCTACACCTTC
cdr3_aa: CASRVTDGYTF
v_call: TRBV6-1
j_call: TRBJ1-2
clone_size: once
d_call: .

cdr3_nt: TGTGCCAGCAGGGAGACAGCAACTAATGGAAAACTGTTTTTT
cdr3_aa: CASRETATNGKLFF
v_call: TRBV6-6
j_call: TRBJ1-4
clone_size: .
d_call: .

cdr3_nt: TGTGCCAGCAGCGTAGGGGGCGGAGCGAGCCACGAGCAGTACTTC
cdr3_aa: CASSVGGGASHEQYF
v_call: TRBV9
j_call: TRBJ2-7
clone_size: .
d_call: .

cdr3_nt: TGTGCCAGCAGTTTATTTCGGACCGGGGAGCTGTTTTTT
cdr3_aa: CASSLFRTGELFF
v_call: TRBV28
j_call: TRBJ2-2
clone_size: .
d_call: .

cdr3_nt: TGTGCCAGCAGTGTTCTAGGTGAGGACACTGAAGCTTTCTTT
cdr3_aa: CASSVLGEDTEAFF
v_call: TRBV2
j_call: TRBJ1-1
clone_size: .
d_call: .

cdr3_nt: TGTGCCAGTAGTCTCGGGACTCCGAACACCGGGGAGCTGTTTTTT
cdr3_aa: CASSLGTPNTGELFF
v_call: TRBV19
j_call: TRBJ2-2
clone_size: .
d_call: .

cdr3_nt: TGTGCCAGCAGCTTGACAGGGAGGAATTCACCCCTCCACTTT
cdr3_aa: CASSLTGRNSPLHF
v_call: TRBV7-9
j_call: TRBJ1-6
clone_size: .
d_call: TRBD1

cdr3_nt: TGCGCCAGCAGCCAAGATTGGGGGGGTTTGTCCTACAATGAGCAGTTCTTC
cdr3_aa: CASSQDWGGLSYNEQFF
v_call: TRBV4-1
j_call: TRBJ2-1
clone_size: .
d_call: TRBD2

cdr3_nt: TGTGCCAGCAGTCGTAGGCGTATTGGACAGGGTCTCGACTTAGGTTCACCCCTCCACTTT
cdr3_aa: CASSRRRIGQGLDLGSPLHF
v_call: TRBV7-8
j_call: TRBJ1-6
clone_size: .
d_call: TRBD1

cdr3_nt: TGTGCCAGCAGCTTGGAAGGGGCGATTGAAGCTTTCTTT
cdr3_aa: CASSLEGAIEAFF
v_call: TRBV5-6
j_call: TRBJ1-1
clone_size: .
d_call: .

cdr3_nt: TGTGCCAGCAGCTTTTCCGTTGCGGGGATTAATCAGCCCCAGCATTTT
cdr3_aa: CASSFSVAGINQPQHF
v_call: TRBV7-2
j_call: TRBJ1-5
clone_size: .
d_call: .

cdr3_nt: TGTGCCAGCTCACCACCGTCTAGCGGCCTATTAAAAGAGACCCAGTACTTC
cdr3_aa: CASSPPSSGLLKETQYF
v_call: TRBV18
j_call: TRBJ2-5
clone_size: .
d_call: TRBD2

cdr3_nt: TGTGCCTGGACAGGCCCGTCCCGGGGTGAGCAGTTCTTC
cdr3_aa: CAWTGPSRGEQFF
v_call: TRBV30
j_call: TRBJ2-1
clone_size: .
d_call: .

cdr3_nt: TGTGCCAGCAGTCGTGGACAGGCCAATTCACCCCTCCACTTT
cdr3_aa: CASSRGQANSPLHF
v_call: TRBV28
j_call: TRBJ1-6
clone_size: .
d_call: TRBD1

cdr3_nt: TGTGCCAGCAGCTTGCGGGGGGGCCAAAACATTCAGTACTTC
cdr3_aa: CASSLRGGQNIQYF
v_call: TRBV5-6
j_call: TRBJ2-4
clone_size: .
d_call: TRBD2

cdr3_nt: TGTGCCAGCAGCATAGACAGGAACACTGAAGCTTTCTTT
cdr3_aa: CASSIDRNTEAFF
v_call: TRBV5-4
j_call: TRBJ1-1
clone_size: few
d_call: .

cdr3_nt: TGCGCCAGCAGCTTGTTTGGGGGGGGTGAAAAACTGTTTTTT
cdr3_aa: CASSLFGGGEKLFF
v_call: TRBV5-1
j_call: TRBJ1-4
clone_size: .
d_call: .

cdr3_nt: TGTGCCAGCAGCCAAGCCTCGGGGGGTAGCACAGATACGCAGTATTTT
cdr3_aa: CASSQASGGSTDTQYF
v_call: TRBV4-2
j_call: TRBJ2-3
clone_size: .
d_call: TRBD2

cdr3_nt: TGTGCCAGCAGCCCCGGTCCGGGTCAACATCAGCCCCAGCATTTT
cdr3_aa: CASSPGPGQHQPQHF
v_call: TRBV5-5
j_call: TRBJ1-5
clone_size: .
d_call: .

cdr3_nt: TGCGCCAGCAGCCATGGGGGACAGGGTACCTATGGCTACACCTTC
cdr3_aa: CASSHGGQGTYGYTF
v_call: TRBV4-1
j_call: TRBJ1-2
clone_size: .
d_call: TRBD1

cdr3_nt: TGTGCCAGCAGCTTAGCCCCAGTCTACGAGCAGTACTTC
cdr3_aa: CASSLAPVYEQYF
v_call: TRBV7-2
j_call: TRBJ2-7
clone_size: .
d_call: .

cdr3_nt: TGTGCCAGCAGCGTAGGGGGGGGCGACTACGAGCAGTACTTC
cdr3_aa: CASSVGGGDYEQYF
v_call: TRBV9
j_call: TRBJ2-7
clone_size: .
d_call: .